The 8 T cell receptor beta chains listed next were all sequenced from one sample in a study of chemoradiotherapy in HPV16-positive cancers. TCRdb keeps only in-frame clones here, not all; method: immunoSEQ multiplex PCR. The sample has roughly 34,000 clones, about four fifths seen once. Sequenced here: blood, sampled from a patient who underwent chemoradiotherapy. Receptors originate from a human donor with HPV-associated anogenital cancer.

The chain carries TRBV7-2 and TRBJ1-1; no clear D. V lost 5 bases and J lost 1, with 17 bases in between. The germline gives CDR1 SGHTA, CDR2 FQGNSA. The CDR3 consists of 16 residues. CDR3 sequence: CASSPMRTTPNTEAFF. Written as DNA, the CDR3 is TGTGCCAGCAGCCCAATGCGAACGACACCGAACACTGAAGCTTTCTTT. Together with reference TRBV7-2 and TRBJ1-1, the CDR3 gives the full variable domain: GAGVSQSPSNKVTEKGKDVELRCDPISGHTALYWYRQSLGQGLEFLIYFQGNSAPDKSGLPSDRFSAERTGGSVSTLTIQRTQQEDSAVYLCASSPMRTTPNTEAFFGQGTRLTVV.

This clone was found a few times. The V call is TRBV9, the J call TRBJ2-7; unclear D gene. Looked up from germline, CDR1 is SGDLS and CDR2 is YYNGEE. CDR3 length equals 14 residues. Trimming cost V 4 bases and J 2 bases, with 13 bases left between them. This CDR3 is CASSSDGWTYEQYF. Written as DNA, the CDR3 is TGTGCCAGCAGCAGTGATGGGTGGACCTACGAGCAGTACTTC.

V is TRBV30 and J is TRBJ1-2, with a possible D match to TRBD1 (5 bases). The CDR3 extends over 13 amino acids. Looked up from germline, CDR1 is GTSNPN and CDR2 is SVGIG (reference sequence). V was cut by 1 base and J by 11 bases, with 17 bases left in between. The CDR3 reads CAWSGRQSGLYTF. The CDR3 DNA sequence: TGTGCCTGGAGTGGAAGACAGAGTGGTTTGTACACCTTC.

The chain links TRBV7-2 to TRBJ1-1; D remains ambiguous. This CDR3 is built from 14 residues. Germline V gene sequence: CDR1 SGHTA, CDR2 FQGNSA. Trimming stripped 6 bases from V and 3 bases from J, with 14 bases between. This chain's CDR3 is CASSKRGGYTEAFF. The CDR3 coding sequence is TGTGCCAGCAGTAAACGGGGAGGGTACACTGAAGCTTTCTTT.

Only a few counts were recorded for this clone. The chain links TRBV7-9 to TRBJ2-2; no reliable D call. The germline V gene encodes CDR1 SEHNR and CDR2 FQNEAQ (reference sequence). V was trimmed by 5 bases and J by 0 bases, leaving 13 bases between them. The CDR3 is made up of 16 amino acids. The CDR3 sequence is CASSPAGAANTGELFF. The CDR3 DNA follows: TGTGCCAGCAGCCCCGCCGGCGCCGCGAACACCGGGGAGCTGTTTTTT. Variable domain in full (rest from reference TRBV7-9 and TRBJ2-2): DTGVSQNPRHKITKRGQNVTFRCDPISEHNRLYWYRQTLGQGPEFLTYFQNEAQLEKSRLLSDRFSAERPKGSFSTLEIQRTEQGDSAMYLCASSPAGAANTGELFFGEGSRLTVL.

J is TRBJ2-1 and V is TRBV6-5, with TRBD1 identical over 8 bases. V gave up 4 bases and J gave up 2 bases; unmatched junction bases: 4. The CDR3 has 15 residues. Germline assignment: CDR1 MNHEY and CDR2 SVGAGI. The CDR3, as DNA: TGTGCCAGCAGTTCACCGGGACAGGCCTACAATGAGCAGTTCTTC. Translation: CASSSPGQAYNEQFF.

J is TRBJ2-1 and V is TRBV5-6; D gene uncertain. The CDR3 has 11 residues. CDR1 is SGHDT, CDR2 YYEEEE, per germline. Trimming removed 3 bases from V and 4 bases from J, with 2 bases in between. The CDR3 bases are TGTGCCAGCAGCTATTACAATGAGCAGTTCTTC. Translated, it gives CASSYYNEQFF.

The rearrangement joins TRBV7-9 to TRBJ2-4; a possible D gene is TRBD1 (7 bases). The CDR3 has 15 residues. Germline-derived CDR1 and CDR2 are SEHNR and FQNEAQ (reference sequence). The V gene lost 5 bases and the J gene lost 0 bases, with 11 bases spanning the gap. DNA for the CDR3: TGTGCCAGCAGCCTGCAGGGGGGAGCCAAAAACATTCAGTACTTC. The encoded protein is CASSLQGGAKNIQYF.